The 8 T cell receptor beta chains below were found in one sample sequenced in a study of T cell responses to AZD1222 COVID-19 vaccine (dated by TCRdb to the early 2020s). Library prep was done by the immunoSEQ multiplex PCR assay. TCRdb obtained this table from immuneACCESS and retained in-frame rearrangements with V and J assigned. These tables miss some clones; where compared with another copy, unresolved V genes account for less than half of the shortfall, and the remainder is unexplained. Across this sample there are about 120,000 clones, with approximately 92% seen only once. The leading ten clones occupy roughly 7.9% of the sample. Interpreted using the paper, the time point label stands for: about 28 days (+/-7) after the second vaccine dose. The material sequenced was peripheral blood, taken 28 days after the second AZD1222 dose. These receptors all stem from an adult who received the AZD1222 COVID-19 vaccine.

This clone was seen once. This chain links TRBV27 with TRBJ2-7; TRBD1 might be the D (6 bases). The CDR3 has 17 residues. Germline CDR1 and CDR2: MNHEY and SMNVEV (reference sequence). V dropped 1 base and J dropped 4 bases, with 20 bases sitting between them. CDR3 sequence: CASSLYRGRDTAYEQYF. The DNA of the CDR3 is TGTGCCAGCAGTTTATATAGGGGCCGGGACACAGCTTACGAGCAGTACTTC.

In DNA form, the CDR3 reads TGTGCCAGCAGCTCCCCGGGACGGAACACCGGGGAGCTGTTTTTT. Amino acid sequence: CASSSPGRNTGELFF. This chain links TRBV7-2 with TRBJ2-2, with D perhaps TRBD1 or TRBD2 (5 bases each). Germline CDR1 SGHTA, CDR2 FQGNSA. The V end was cut by 4 bases, the J end by 1 base, with 10 bases between. The CDR3 consists of 15 residues.

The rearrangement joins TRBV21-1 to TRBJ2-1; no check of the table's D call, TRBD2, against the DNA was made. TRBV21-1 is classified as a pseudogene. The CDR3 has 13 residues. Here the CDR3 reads CASRELAVNEQFF. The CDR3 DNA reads TGTGCCAGCCGTGAACTAGCGGTAAATGAGCAGTTCTTC.

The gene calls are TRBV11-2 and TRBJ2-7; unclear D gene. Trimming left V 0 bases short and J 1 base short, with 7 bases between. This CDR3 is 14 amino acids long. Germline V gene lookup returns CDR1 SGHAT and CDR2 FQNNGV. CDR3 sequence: CASSLDGQSYEQYF. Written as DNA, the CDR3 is TGTGCCAGCAGCTTAGATGGCCAATCCTACGAGCAGTACTTC.

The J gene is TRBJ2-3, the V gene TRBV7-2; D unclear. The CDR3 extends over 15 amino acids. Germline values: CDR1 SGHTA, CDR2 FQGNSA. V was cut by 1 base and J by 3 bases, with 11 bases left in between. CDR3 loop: CASSLEDLGTDTQYF. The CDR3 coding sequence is TGTGCCAGCAGCTTAGAAGATCTCGGGACAGATACGCAGTATTTT.

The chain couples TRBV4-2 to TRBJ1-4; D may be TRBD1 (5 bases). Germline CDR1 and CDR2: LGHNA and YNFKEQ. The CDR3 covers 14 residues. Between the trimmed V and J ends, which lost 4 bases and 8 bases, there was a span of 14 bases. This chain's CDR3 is CASSPTEQGEKLFF. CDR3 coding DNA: TGTGCCAGCAGCCCTACCGAGCAGGGCGAAAAACTGTTTTTT.

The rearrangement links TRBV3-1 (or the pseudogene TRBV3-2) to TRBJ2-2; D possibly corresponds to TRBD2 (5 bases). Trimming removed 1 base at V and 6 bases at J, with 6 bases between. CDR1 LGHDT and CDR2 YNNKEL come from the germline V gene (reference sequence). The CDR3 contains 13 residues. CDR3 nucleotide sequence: TGTGCCAGCAGCCAAGTGCGGGCCGGGGAGCTGTTTTTT. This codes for CASSQVRAGELFF.

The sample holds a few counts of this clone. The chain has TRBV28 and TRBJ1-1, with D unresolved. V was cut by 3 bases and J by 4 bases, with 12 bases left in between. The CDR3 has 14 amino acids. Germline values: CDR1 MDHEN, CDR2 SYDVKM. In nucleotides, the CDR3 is TGTGCCAGCAGTTTGGTATCAGGTGCCACTGAAGCTTTCTTT. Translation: CASSLVSGATEAFF.